Below are 15 T cell receptor beta chains sequenced from a single sample in a study of shared clonotypes between healthy human individuals. Profiled with immunoSEQ multiplex PCR; TCRdb holds only in-frame clones, not every one. Of 980,000 or so clones listed, approximately 80% are singletons. Material: memory CD4+ T cells sorted from blood. Subset described: CD45RA-negative fraction. The source of these receptors is a man between 18 and 29 years old in good health.

This rearrangement joins TRBV5-1 to TRBJ2-5; possibly TRBD1 or TRBD2 for D (5 bases each). V was cut by 0 bases and J by 5 bases, with 14 bases left in between. Germline CDR1 and CDR2: SGHRS and YFSETQ. The CDR3 spans 15 residues. The CDR3 nucleotides are TGCGCCAGCAGCTTGGAGGGGACCCCCAGGGAGACCCAGTACTTC. Encoded protein: CASSLEGTPRETQYF.

The chain is built from TRBV18 and TRBJ1-2; the D gene is possibly TRBD1 (5 bases). V dropped 3 bases and J dropped 7 bases, with 9 bases sitting between them. CDR3 length equals 12 residues. The germline CDR1 and CDR2 sequences are KGHSH and LQKENI. CDR3 in DNA: TGTGCCAGCTCACCTAACGACAGTGGCTACACCTTC. Translation: CASSPNDSGYTF.

This clone was recorded a few times. The chain couples TRBV5-1 to TRBJ2-5, with TRBD2 matching over 13 bases. Gene TRBJ2-7 matches the end of the DNA better, so the J call may be wrong. The CDR3 runs 15 residues. The germline V gene has CDR1 SGHRS and CDR2 YFSETQ. Here the CDR3 reads CASSILAGGAYEQYF. The CDR3 nucleotides read TGCGCCAGCAGCATACTAGCGGGAGGGGCCTACGAGCAGTACTTC.

CDR3 in DNA: TGTGCCAGCAGTGAACAAGGGCAGAGGCAGTACTTC. This encodes CASSEQGQRQYF. The chain combines TRBV25-1 with TRBJ2-7; D is uncertain. CDR3 length equals 12 residues. From germline, CDR1 is MGHDK and CDR2 SYGVNS. V lost 2 bases to trimming and J lost 9 bases, with 11 bases between them.

A word on this clone: Other nucleotide sequences in the sample specify the same CDR3. This chain connects TRBV7-9 to TRBJ2-7; tentative D call: TRBD1 (6 bases). CDR1 is SEHNR and CDR2 is FQNEAQ in the germline V gene (reference sequence). V was clipped by 1 base and J by 4 bases, with 11 bases between them. The CDR3 is 14 residues long. Written as DNA, the CDR3 is TGTGCCAGCAGCTTAGGGGCACAGGGATACGAGCAGTACTTC. It encodes CASSLGAQGYEQYF.

Of note for this clone: Possible read error: a much larger clone is one base away. V is TRBV7-8 and J is TRBJ2-1; D ambiguous. V was pared by 1 base and J by 0 bases, with 4 bases between. The CDR3 contains 14 residues. Germline V gene sequence: CDR1 SGHVS, CDR2 FQNEAQ. Here the CDR3 reads CASSLVGSYNEQFF. The CDR3 DNA reads TGTGCCAGCAGCTTAGTGGGCTCCTACAATGAGCAGTTCTTC.

As DNA, the CDR3 is TGCGCCAGCCGACTAGCGGGGGGGCCATTGGGAGAAGAGACCCAGTACTTC. Translated, it gives CASRLAGGPLGEETQYF. The chain carries TRBV5-1 and TRBJ2-5, with 14 bases matching TRBD2. CDR1 and CDR2 from the germline V gene are SGHRS and YFSETQ. V gave up 7 bases and J gave up 3 bases; unmatched junction bases: 11. The CDR3 totals 17 residues.

This chain uses TRBV7-8 with TRBJ2-3, with TRBD2 matching 9 bases. Germline CDR1 reads SGHVS; CDR2 reads FQNEAQ. The length of the CDR3 is 15 residues. Unmatched junction bases numbered 4, after V lost 3 bases and J lost 3 bases. The CDR3 sequence is CASSFLTSGTDTQYF. CDR3 DNA: TGTGCCAGCAGCTTTCTAACTAGCGGGACAGATACGCAGTATTTT.

This clone has more than one count but fewer than ten. This sequence joins TRBV5-6 and TRBJ2-7, with TRBD2 matching 12 bases. The V segment lost 4 bases and the J segment 4 bases; nucleotides outside the gene matches: 6. This CDR3 has 15 residues. Germline assignment: CDR1 SGHDT and CDR2 YYEEEE. In DNA, the CDR3 is TGTGCCAGCAGCGACGGACTAGCGGGGCAATACGAGCAGTACTTC. It is translated as CASSDGLAGQYEQYF.

The chain has TRBV11-2 and TRBJ1-2, with D hard to call. Germline assignment: CDR1 SGHAT and CDR2 FQNNGV. With 5 bases removed from V and 8 bases from J, the gap between germline ends came to 12 bases. The CDR3 is 12 amino acids. The CDR3 nucleotides are TGTGCCAGCAGCCCGACCGCCAGCGGCTACACCTTC. Translating it yields CASSPTASGYTF.

This rearrangement joins TRBV5-1 to TRBJ2-7, with TRBD2 matching over 13 bases. The V segment lost 1 base and the J segment 2 bases; nucleotides outside the gene matches: 12. This CDR3 contains 19 residues. Germline loops: CDR1 SGHRS, CDR2 YFSETQ. The CDR3: CASSLFPIIGTSGAYEQYF. The CDR3 region has the DNA TGCGCCAGCAGCTTGTTTCCGATCATAGGGACTAGCGGGGCCTACGAGCAGTACTTC. The variable domain in full, with the rest retrieved from reference TRBV5-1 and TRBJ2-7, is KAGVTQTPRYLIKTRGQQVTLSCSPISGHRSVSWYQQTPGQGLQFLFEYFSETQRNKGNFPGRFSGRQFSNSRSEMNVSTLELGDSALYLCASSLFPIIGTSGAYEQYFGPGTRLTVT.

CDR3 coding DNA: TGTGCCAGCAGCCGCGGTAGCGGGGCGCAAGAGACCCAGTACTTC. This translates into CASSRGSGAQETQYF. V usage is TRBV7-2 and J usage is TRBJ2-5, with 8 bases matching TRBD2. Germline trimming cut 5 bases from V and 2 bases from J; bases unmatched to any gene: 7. The CDR3 length is 15 residues. Germline values: CDR1 SGHTA, CDR2 FQGNSA.

A remark on this clone: A read error may account for a junction end that differs from germline. This chain uses TRBV29-1 with TRBJ1-1; possible D gene TRBD1, 6 bases. There are 13 residues in the CDR3. Looked up from germline, CDR1 is SQVTM and CDR2 is ANQGSEA. CDR3 DNA sequence: TGCAGCCTTGACTTGGGGGGCAACACTGAAGCTTTCTTT. This encodes CSLDLGGNTEAFF.

The genes are TRBV27 and TRBJ2-1; the match to TRBD2 covers 7 bases. J lost 7 bases, V lost 2 bases, and 11 bases had no gene match. This CDR3 region has 16 residues. CDR1 and CDR2 (germline): MNHEY, SMNVEV (reference sequence). As DNA, the CDR3 is TGTGCCAGCAGTTTAAACCGAGGGGAGGGGAGGAATGAGCAGTTCTTC. It encodes CASSLNRGEGRNEQFF.

This sequence joins TRBV4-3 and TRBJ2-6, with D unclear. CDR3 length: 16 residues. The germline V and J ends were trimmed by 2 bases and 0 bases, with 8 bases remaining between them. Germline assignment: CDR1 LGHNA and CDR2 YSLEER. The DNA for the CDR3 is TGCGCCAGCAGCCAATCGGGCAGCTCTGGGGCCAACGTCCTGACTTTC. This encodes CASSQSGSSGANVLTF.